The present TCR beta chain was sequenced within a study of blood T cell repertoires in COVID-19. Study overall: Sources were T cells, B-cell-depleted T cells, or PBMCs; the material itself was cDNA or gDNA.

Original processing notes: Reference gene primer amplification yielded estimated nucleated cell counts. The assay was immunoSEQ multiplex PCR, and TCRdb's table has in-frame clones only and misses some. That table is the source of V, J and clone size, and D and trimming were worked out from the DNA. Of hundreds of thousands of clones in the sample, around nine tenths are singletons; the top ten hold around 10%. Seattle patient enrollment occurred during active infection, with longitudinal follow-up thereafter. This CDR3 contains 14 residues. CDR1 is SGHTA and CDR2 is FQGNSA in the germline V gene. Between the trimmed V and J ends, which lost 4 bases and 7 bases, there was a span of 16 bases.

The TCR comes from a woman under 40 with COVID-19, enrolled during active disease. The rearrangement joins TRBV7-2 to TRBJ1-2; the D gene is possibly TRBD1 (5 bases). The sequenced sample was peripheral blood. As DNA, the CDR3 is TGTGCCAGCAGCTCCTGGGGGGGGGATCTTGGCTACACCTTC. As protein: CASSSWGGDLGYTF.